This TCR beta chain was captured in a study of shared clonotypes between healthy human individuals. Study conclusions and caveats: A few donors had 4% to 6.5% of their naive CD4 clonotypes in common. Exclusively blood specimens were collected; tissue repertoires likely differ.

Looked up from germline, CDR1 is MDHEN and CDR2 is SYDVKM. Trimming shortened V by 6 bases and J by 5 bases, and 14 bases separated the two germline ends. This CDR3 comprises 14 residues. Positive CCR7 selection of CD45RO-negative cells yielded the naive CD8 cells, and terminally differentiated effector memory CD45RA+ cells were excluded. The assay was immunoSEQ multiplex PCR, and TCRdb's table has in-frame clones only and misses some. The sample has millions of clones, about 92% seen once; the top ten hold about 1.5%. Comments on this clone: The target antigen is unknown.

The clonotype comes from a man younger than 35 in good health. Some clones in this sample may be carry-over from other donors' samples. The chain recombines TRBV28 with TRBJ2-4; D could derive from TRBD1 or TRBD2 (6 bases each). Source material: naive CD8+ T cells from PBMCs. The CDR3 region is CASSLQGGENIQYF. DNA of the CDR3: TGTGCCAGCAGCCTACAGGGAGGCGAAAACATTCAGTACTTC.